Listed here is a single T cell receptor (beta chain). The sample belongs to a study of T cells after yellow fever vaccination. TCRdb passed the 5' RACE reads through MiXCR, listing each CDR3 protein once. The table lists 200,000 to 250,000 distinct CDR3 sequences, about 3% of them singletons. The CDR3 totals 15 residues. Looked up from germline, CDR1 is LGHNA and CDR2 is YNFKEQ. Deletions cut 0 bases from V and 0 bases from J, with 9 bases between. Sequencing used CD4+ T cells sorted from PBMCs, obtained 10 days after the yellow fever booster vaccination. The chain employs TRBV4-2 and TRBJ2-7, with D hard to call. The sequence derives from a man aged 18 to 29 who received the YFV17D yellow fever vaccine. CDR3 in amino acids: CASSQDLVDSYEQYF. The CDR3 coding sequence is TGTGCCAGCAGCCAAGATTTGGTAGACTCCTACGAGCAGTACTTC.